Listed below are T cell receptor beta chains from one sample, sequenced in a study of T cells after yellow fever vaccination. TCRdb redid the calling of the 5' RACE reads with MiXCR, one entry per CDR3 protein. The sample comprises about 550,000 distinct CDR3 sequences, 15% to 20% of which are singletons, and roughly an eighth rests with the top ten. This sample comprised PBMCs, obtained 15 days after the yellow fever booster vaccination. Receptors were obtained from a man younger than 45 who received the YFV17D yellow fever vaccine. Both conserved end residues are part of each CDR3. Each record gives: D gene, V gene, clone size, J gene, CDR3 DNA, CDR3 protein. The D gene is left open where the match is weak. Size values are once, few and many counts, or a class for expanded clones, and some rows have none.

D: TRBD1
V: TRBV5-1
size: few
J: TRBJ2-5
DNA: TGCGCCAGCAGCTTTCTGGTCGGAACTCCGGGACAGGGAGAGACCCAGTACTTC
CDR3: CASSFLVGTPGQGETQYF

D: NA
V: TRBV7-9
size: NA
J: TRBJ2-2
DNA: TGTGCCAGCAACCTGGTGGGGGAGCTGTTTTTT
CDR3: CASNLVGELFF

D: TRBD2
V: TRBV20-1
size: few
J: TRBJ2-3
DNA: TGCAGTGCAATACCGCCTAGCGGGAGGACAGATACGCAGTATTTT
CDR3: CSAIPPSGRTDTQYF

D: NA
V: TRBV3-1
size: few
J: TRBJ2-2
DNA: TGTGCCAGCAGCCGAATGGGGCACACCGGGGAGCTGTTTTTT
CDR3: CASSRMGHTGELFF

D: TRBD2
V: TRBV10-3
size: few
J: TRBJ2-7
DNA: TGTGCCATCAGATACAAAGAGTCGGCTAGCGGTCATCCCTACGAGCAGTACTTC
CDR3: CAIRYKESASGHPYEQYF

D: NA
V: TRBV5-1
size: few
J: TRBJ2-5
DNA: TGCGCCAGCAGCTCGACGGGACACCAAGAGACCCAGTACTTC
CDR3: CASSSTGHQETQYF

D: TRBD1
V: TRBV7-2
size: few
J: TRBJ2-5
DNA: TGTGCCAGCAGCATTCAGACAGGGGGAGAGACCCAGTACTTC
CDR3: CASSIQTGGETQYF

D: TRBD2
V: TRBV20-1
size: NA
J: TRBJ2-1
DNA: TGCAGTGCTAGGCTGTCTAGCGGGTCTTCCTACAATGAGCAGTTCTTC
CDR3: CSARLSSGSSYNEQFF

D: NA
V: TRBV7-2
size: NA
J: TRBJ2-3
DNA: TGTGCCAGCAGCTTGGTGCCGGGCGGGAGCACAGATACGCAGTATTTT
CDR3: CASSLVPGGSTDTQYF

D: TRBD1
V: TRBV5-4
size: NA
J: TRBJ2-3
DNA: TGTGCCAGCAGCTTCTCCGGGACAGGGTCCGGGGATACGCAGTATTTT
CDR3: CASSFSGTGSGDTQYF

D: TRBD2
V: TRBV23-1
size: NA
J: TRBJ2-2
DNA: TGCGCCAGCAGTCAAGCGCTAGCGGGAAAGAACACCGGGGAGCTGTTTTTT
CDR3: CASSQALAGKNTGELFF

D: TRBD1
V: TRBV7-2
size: few
J: TRBJ2-1
DNA: TGTGCCAGCAGCTCGCAGGGGGCCCGCTCCTACAATGAGCAGTTCTTC
CDR3: CASSSQGARSYNEQFF

D: TRBD2
V: TRBV5-8
size: NA
J: TRBJ2-2
DNA: TGTGCCAGCAGGCGAGGACTAGCGGGCGATAGGGAGCTGTTTTTT
CDR3: CASRRGLAGDRELFF

D: NA
V: TRBV20-1
size: NA
J: TRBJ2-7
DNA: TGCAGTGCTAGAGGGGCCTACGAGCAGTACTTC
CDR3: CSARGAYEQYF

D: NA
V: TRBV20-1
size: NA
J: TRBJ2-5
DNA: TGCAGTGCTAGAGATTGGGCCGGGTTACAAGAGACCCAGTACTTC
CDR3: CSARDWAGLQETQYF

D: NA
V: TRBV20-1
size: NA
J: TRBJ2-7
DNA: TGCAGTGCCAGAGGCGTAGGCTACGAGCAGTACTTC
CDR3: CSARGVGYEQYF

D: TRBD2
V: TRBV6-2/TRBV6-3
size: NA
J: TRBJ2-1
DNA: TGTGCCAGCAGCAGACTAGCGACCTCCTACAATGAGCAGTTCTTC
CDR3: CASSRLATSYNEQFF

D: NA
V: TRBV15
size: few
J: TRBJ1-2
DNA: TGTGCCACCAGCAGCGACTATGCCGTTGGCTACACCTTC
CDR3: CATSSDYAVGYTF

D: NA
V: TRBV5-4
size: few
J: TRBJ2-1
DNA: TGTGCCAGCAGCTTGGTTTCGGCGAACTACAATGAGCAGTTCTTC
CDR3: CASSLVSANYNEQFF

D: TRBD1
V: TRBV15
size: many
J: TRBJ2-5
DNA: TGTGCCACCAGTAACACAGGGGGGGAGACCCAGTACTTC
CDR3: CATSNTGGETQYF

D: NA
V: TRBV20-1
size: few
J: TRBJ2-3
DNA: TGCAGTGCTAGGAGGGGCGCCCGGGCAGATACGCAGTATTTT
CDR3: CSARRGARADTQYF

D: NA
V: TRBV7-8
size: NA
J: TRBJ1-2
DNA: TGTGCCAGCAGCCTCATCTTATATGGCTACACCTTC
CDR3: CASSLILYGYTF

D: NA
V: TRBV6-2/TRBV6-3
size: few
J: TRBJ2-1
DNA: TGTGCCAGCAGTTATCCGTCCACCTCCTACAATGAGCAGTTCTTC
CDR3: CASSYPSTSYNEQFF

D: NA
V: TRBV9
size: NA
J: TRBJ2-2
DNA: TGTGCCAGCACCTTAGTCGGCTCCGGGGAGCTGTTTTTT
CDR3: CASTLVGSGELFF

D: TRBD2
V: TRBV5-1
size: few
J: TRBJ2-7
DNA: TGCGCCAGCAGCTACCAAGCGGGAGCTTTGGACGAGCAGTACTTC
CDR3: CASSYQAGALDEQYF

D: NA
V: TRBV4-3
size: few
J: TRBJ2-2
DNA: TGCGCCAGCAGAAAGGGGGGTTCGGACACCGGGGAGCTGTTTTTT
CDR3: CASRKGGSDTGELFF

D: TRBD2
V: TRBV6-2/TRBV6-3
size: NA
J: TRBJ2-1
DNA: TGTGCCAGCAGTTACCCGTCATTGGGACTAGCGGGTAATGAGCAGTTCTTC
CDR3: CASSYPSLGLAGNEQFF

D: TRBD2
V: TRBV7-9
size: once
J: TRBJ2-1
DNA: TGTGCCAGCATCTTAACGGGAGGGTCCTACAATGAGCAGTTCTTC
CDR3: CASILTGGSYNEQFF

D: NA
V: TRBV6-1
size: NA
J: TRBJ1-2
DNA: TGTGCCAGCACCGAGGGGTCCAACTATGGCTACACCTTC
CDR3: CASTEGSNYGYTF

D: TRBD2
V: TRBV7-3
size: few
J: TRBJ2-3
DNA: TGTGCCAGCAGCCACCTGACTAGCGGACGCCCTCCTTCAATCACAGATACGCAGTATTTT
CDR3: CASSHLTSGRPPSITDTQYF

D: TRBD2
V: TRBV3-1
size: few
J: TRBJ2-7
DNA: TGTGCCAGCAGCCAGGGACTAGCGGGTATCTCCTACGAGCAGTACTTC
CDR3: CASSQGLAGISYEQYF